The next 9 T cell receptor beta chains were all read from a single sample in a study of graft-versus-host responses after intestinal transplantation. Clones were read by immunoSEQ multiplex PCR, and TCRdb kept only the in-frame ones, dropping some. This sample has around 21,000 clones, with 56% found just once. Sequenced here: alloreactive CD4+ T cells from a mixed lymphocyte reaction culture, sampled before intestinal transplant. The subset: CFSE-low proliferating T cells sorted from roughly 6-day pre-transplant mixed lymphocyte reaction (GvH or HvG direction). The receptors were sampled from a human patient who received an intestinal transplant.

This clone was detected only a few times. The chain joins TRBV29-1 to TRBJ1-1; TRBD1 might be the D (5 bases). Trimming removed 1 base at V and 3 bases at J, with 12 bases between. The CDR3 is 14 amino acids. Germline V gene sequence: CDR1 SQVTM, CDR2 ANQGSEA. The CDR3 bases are TGCAGCGTTGAAGTGAAGGGGCGCGACACTGAAGCTTTCTTT. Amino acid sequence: CSVEVKGRDTEAFF.

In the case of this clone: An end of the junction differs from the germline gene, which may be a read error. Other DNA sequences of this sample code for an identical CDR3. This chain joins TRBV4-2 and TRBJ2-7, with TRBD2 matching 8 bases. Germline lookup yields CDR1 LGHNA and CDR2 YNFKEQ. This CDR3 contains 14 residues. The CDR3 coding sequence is TGTGCTAGCAGCGCACTAGCGGCAGGCTACGAGCAGTACTTC. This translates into CASSALAAGYEQYF.

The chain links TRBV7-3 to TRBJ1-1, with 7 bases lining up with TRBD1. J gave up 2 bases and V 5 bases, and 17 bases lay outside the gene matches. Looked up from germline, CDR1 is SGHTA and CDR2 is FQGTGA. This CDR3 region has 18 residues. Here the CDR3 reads CASSARTGTQVPNTEAFF. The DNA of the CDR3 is TGTGCCAGCAGCGCCCGGACAGGAACGCAAGTTCCTAACACTGAAGCTTTCTTT.

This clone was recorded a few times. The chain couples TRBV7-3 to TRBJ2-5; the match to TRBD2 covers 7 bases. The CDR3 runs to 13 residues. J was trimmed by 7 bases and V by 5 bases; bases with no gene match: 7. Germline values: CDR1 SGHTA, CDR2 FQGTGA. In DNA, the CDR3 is TGTGCCAGCAGCCCTACCCCGGGGGGGACCCAGTACTTC. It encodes CASSPTPGGTQYF.

The CDR3 sequence: CASSATGTSGTEQFF. DNA of the CDR3: TGTGCCAGCAGCGCGACCGGGACTAGCGGAACTGAGCAGTTCTTC. The chain carries TRBV7-6 and TRBJ2-1; 11 bases are shared with TRBD2. The germline V gene encodes CDR1 SGHVS and CDR2 FNYEAQ. The J segment lost 9 bases and the V segment lost 5 bases, leaving 9 bases of the junction unmatched. The CDR3 length is 15 residues. Supplemented by reference TRBV7-6 and TRBJ2-1, the full variable domain reads GAGVSQSPRYKVTKRGQDVALRCDPISGHVSLYWYRQALGQGPEFLTYFNYEAQQDKSGLPNDRFSAERPEGSISTLTIQRTEQRDSAMYRCASSATGTSGTEQFFGPGTRLTVL.

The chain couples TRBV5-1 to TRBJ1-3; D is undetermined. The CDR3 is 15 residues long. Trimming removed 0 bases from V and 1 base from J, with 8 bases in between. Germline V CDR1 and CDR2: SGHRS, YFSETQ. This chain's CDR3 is CASSLVPVSGNTIYF. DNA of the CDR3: TGCGCCAGCAGCTTGGTCCCCGTATCTGGAAACACCATATATTTT.

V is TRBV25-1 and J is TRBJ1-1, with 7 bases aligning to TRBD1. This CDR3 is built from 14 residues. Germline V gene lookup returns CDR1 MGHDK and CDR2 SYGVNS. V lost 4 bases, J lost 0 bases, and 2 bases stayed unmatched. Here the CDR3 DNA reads TGTGCCAGCAGTGCACAGGGGATGAACACTGAAGCTTTCTTT. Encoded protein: CASSAQGMNTEAFF.

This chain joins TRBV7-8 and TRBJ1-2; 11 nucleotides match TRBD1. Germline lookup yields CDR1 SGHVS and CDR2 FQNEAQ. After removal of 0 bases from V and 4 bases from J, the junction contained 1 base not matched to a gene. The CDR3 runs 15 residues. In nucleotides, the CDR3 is TGTGCCAGCAGCTTAGCCGGGACAGGGGGCTATGGCTACACCTTC. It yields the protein CASSLAGTGGYGYTF. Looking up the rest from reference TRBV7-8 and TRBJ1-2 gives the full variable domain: GAGVSQSPRYKVAKRGQDVALRCDPISGHVSLFWYQQALGQGPEFLTYFQNEAQLDKSGLPSDRFFAERPEGSVSTLKIQRTQQEDSAVYLCASSLAGTGGYGYTFGSGTRLTVV.

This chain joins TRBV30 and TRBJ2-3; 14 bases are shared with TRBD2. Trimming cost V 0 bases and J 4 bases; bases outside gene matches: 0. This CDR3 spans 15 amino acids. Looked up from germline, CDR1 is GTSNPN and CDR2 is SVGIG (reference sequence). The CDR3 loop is CAWSVTSGRADTQYF. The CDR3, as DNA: TGTGCCTGGAGTGTGACTAGCGGGAGGGCAGATACGCAGTATTTT.